This T cell receptor beta chain comes out of a study of Graves' ophthalmopathy and Graves' hyperthyroidism. Points from the study as a whole: A model of 13 signatures distinguished ophthalmopathy from stable hyperthyroidism at around 90% sensitivity and roughly 80% specificity.

For repertoire sequencing, the TCR beta CDR3 regions were amplified from RNA transcripts. HTBI primers were employed in first-round RT-PCR, then a second-round multiplex PCR followed. One entry per CDR3 protein results from TCRdb running MiXCR on the multiplex PCR reads. The repertoire includes around 1.1 million distinct CDR3 sequences, 36% of them detected once, and around 10% sits in the top ten. This clonotype showed up many times. Its target is not known. Other autoimmune diseases, uncontrolled infections, pregnancy or lactation excluded patients from enrollment. The CDR3 sequence is 14 residues long. Germline V gene data show CDR1 as SGHTA and CDR2 as FQGTGA. The V end lost 7 bases, the J end lost 4 bases, and 16 bases lay between the germline ends.

The clonotype comes from an adult man with Graves' hyperthyroidism. The chain links TRBV7-3 to TRBJ1-2, with unresolved D. Sequencing used peripheral blood or thyroid tissue (not recorded which). The CDR3 DNA is TGTGCCAGCATCCCCCTAACATCTCGCTATGGCTACACCTTC. Amino acids: CASIPLTSRYGYTF.